These T cell receptor beta chains were read from a single sample in a study of T cell responses to AZD1222 COVID-19 vaccine. The data were produced by immunoSEQ multiplex PCR, yet TCRdb's version contains in-frame clones alone and is incomplete. The table includes fewer than 150,000 clones, approximately 85% detected once. The starting material was peripheral blood, obtained 28 days after the second AZD1222 dose. These receptors originate from an adult who received the AZD1222 COVID-19 vaccine. Each CDR3 is given with its conserved first and last residue. Fields, in order: J gene, V gene, D gene, clone size, CDR3 DNA, CDR3 protein. A D gene is named only where the DNA matches it firmly. Size values are once, few and many counts, or a class for expanded clones, and some rows have none.

TRBJ2-2 | TRBV7-3 | TRBD2 | . | TGTGCCAGCAGCTTCGGGACTAGCGGTAACACCGGGGAGCTGTTTTTT | CASSFGTSGNTGELFF
TRBJ1-2 | TRBV19 | . | . | TGTGCCAGTAGTATGGTGCAGGCGGACTACACCTTC | CASSMVQADYTF
TRBJ1-1 | TRBV18 | TRBD1 | . | TGTGCCAGCTCATCGACAGGGTTGACTGAAGCTTTCTTT | CASSSTGLTEAFF
TRBJ2-1 | TRBV30 | . | . | TGTGCCTGGCAAACCCCGAGGACTGCCGACTTCCTTATTACCTACAATGAGCAGTTCTTC | CAWQTPRTADFLITYNEQFF
TRBJ1-6 | TRBV30 | . | . | TGTGCCTGGAGTGTAGGGGGGGACTCACCCCTCCACTTT | CAWSVGGDSPLHF
TRBJ2-7 | TRBV14 | TRBD2 | . | TGTGCCAGCAGCCAATTTAGCGGGAGGACCTACGAGCAGTACTTC | CASSQFSGRTYEQYF
TRBJ2-7 | TRBV28 | TRBD2 | . | TGTGCCAGCAGTTTGCCTACTAGCGGGCGCTACGAGCAGTACTTC | CASSLPTSGRYEQYF
TRBJ2-2 | TRBV25-1 | . | few | TGTGCCAGCAGTGAATATTTTGGGAACACCGGGGAGCTGTTTTTT | CASSEYFGNTGELFF
TRBJ1-2 | TRBV6-5 | . | . | TGTGCCAGCAGTTACTCAGAGAACAGGAGGCCCTATGGCTACACCTTC | CASSYSENRRPYGYTF
TRBJ2-1 | TRBV29-1 | . | . | TGCAGCGTTGAAGATCGAAGTTCCGGGGGCAGGATCAATGAGCAGTTCTTC | CSVEDRSSGGRINEQFF
TRBJ1-2 | TRBV5-1 | . | once | TGCGCCAGCAGCTATACCTCCGGGCAGGGTATTATCTATGGCTACACCTTC | CASSYTSGQGIIYGYTF
TRBJ1-3 | TRBV28 | . | . | TGTGCCAGCAGAGGGACTGCCGGAAACACCATATATTTT | CASRGTAGNTIYF
TRBJ1-5 | TRBV10-3 | TRBD1 | . | TGTGCCATCAGTGTCGGGGACAGGGTCAATCAGCCCCAGCATTTT | CAISVGDRVNQPQHF
TRBJ1-4 | TRBV28 | TRBD1 | . | TGTGCCAGCAGTTCGACAGGGCTAGCTAATGAAAAACTGTTTTTT | CASSSTGLANEKLFF
TRBJ2-1 | TRBV28 | . | . | TGTGCCAGCAGTAGGAGGCTAGCGAGCTACAATGAGCAGTTCTTC | CASSRRLASYNEQFF
TRBJ1-2 | TRBV11-3 | TRBD1 | . | TGTGCCAGCAGCTTAGATGCCAGGGGGACCGGGTACACCTTC | CASSLDARGTGYTF
TRBJ2-1 | TRBV5-1 | . | . | TGCGCCAGCAGCTTGGCCCCCGGGGGCCGTCCCTACAATGAGCAGTTCTTC | CASSLAPGGRPYNEQFF
TRBJ1-2 | TRBV12-5 | . | . | TGTGCTAGTGCACGTGACATCTATGGCTACACCTTC | CASARDIYGYTF
TRBJ1-2 | TRBV5-1 | TRBD1 | . | TGCGCCAGCAGCTTGGGGACAGGGACCTATGGCTACACCTTC | CASSLGTGTYGYTF
TRBJ1-1 | TRBV28 | . | . | TGTGCCAGCAGTTTATACTCAGGGAGGGCTTTCTTT | CASSLYSGRAFF
TRBJ1-2 | TRBV19 | . | . | TGTGCCAGTAGTGGGACACTGTATGGCTACACCTTC | CASSGTLYGYTF
TRBJ1-4 | TRBV5-1 | . | . | TGCGCCAGCAGCTTGGGGGCTGCAACTAATGAAAAACTGTTTTTT | CASSLGAATNEKLFF
TRBJ2-5 | TRBV23-1 | TRBD2 | . | TGCGCCAGCAGTCCCGTAGGACTAGCGGGCGCCCAAGAGACCCAGTACTTC | CASSPVGLAGAQETQYF
TRBJ1-2 | TRBV18 | TRBD1 | . | TGTGCCAGCTCACGGGGGACAGGGACCCTAGGTGGTGGCTACACCTTC | CASSRGTGTLGGGYTF
TRBJ2-7 | TRBV7-9 | TRBD1 | few | TGTGCCAGCAGCTCCGGGACAGGGGGCTACGAGCAGTACTTC | CASSSGTGGYEQYF
TRBJ1-2 | TRBV27 | TRBD1 | . | TGTGCCAGCAGTACCCTGACAGGGGTGGCCTATGGCTACACCTTC | CASSTLTGVAYGYTF
TRBJ2-3 | TRBV3-1/TRBV3-2 | TRBD1 | . | TGTGCCAGCAGCCAAGATAAAACAGGGGTTACAGATACGCAGTATTTT | CASSQDKTGVTDTQYF